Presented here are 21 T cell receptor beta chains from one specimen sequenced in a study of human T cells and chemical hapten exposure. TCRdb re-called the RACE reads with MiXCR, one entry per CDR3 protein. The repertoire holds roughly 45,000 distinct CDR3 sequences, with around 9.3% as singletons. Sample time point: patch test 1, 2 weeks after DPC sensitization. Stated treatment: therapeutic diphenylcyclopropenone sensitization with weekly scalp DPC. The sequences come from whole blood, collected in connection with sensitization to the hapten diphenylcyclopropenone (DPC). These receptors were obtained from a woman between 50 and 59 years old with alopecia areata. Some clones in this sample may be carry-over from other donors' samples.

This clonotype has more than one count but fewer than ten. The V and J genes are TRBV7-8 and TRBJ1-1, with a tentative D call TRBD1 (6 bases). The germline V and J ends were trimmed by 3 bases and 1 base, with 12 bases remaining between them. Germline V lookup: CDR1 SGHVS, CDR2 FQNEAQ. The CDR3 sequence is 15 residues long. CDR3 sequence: CASSFRGGPNTEAFF. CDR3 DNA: TGTGCCAGCAGCTTCCGGGGGGGCCCGAACACTGAAGCTTTCTTT.

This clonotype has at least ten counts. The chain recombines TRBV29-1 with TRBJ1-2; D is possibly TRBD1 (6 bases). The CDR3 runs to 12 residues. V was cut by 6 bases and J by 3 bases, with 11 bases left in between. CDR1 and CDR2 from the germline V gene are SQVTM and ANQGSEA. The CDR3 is CSVGQNHYGYTF. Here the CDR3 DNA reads TGCAGCGTAGGACAGAACCACTATGGCTACACCTTC. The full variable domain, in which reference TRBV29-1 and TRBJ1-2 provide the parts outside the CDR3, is SAVISQKPSRDICQRGTSLTIQCQVDSQVTMMFWYRQQPGQSLTLIATANQGSEATYESGFVIDKFPISRPNLTFSTLTVSNMSPEDSSIYLCSVGQNHYGYTFGSGTRLTVV.

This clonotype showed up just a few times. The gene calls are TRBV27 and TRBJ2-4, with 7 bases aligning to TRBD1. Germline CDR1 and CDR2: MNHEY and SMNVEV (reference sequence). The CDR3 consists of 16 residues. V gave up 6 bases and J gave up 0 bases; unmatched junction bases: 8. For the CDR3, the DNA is TGTGCCAGCAGCGGTACAGGGGCAGTAGCCAAAAACATTCAGTACTTC. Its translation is CASSGTGAVAKNIQYF.

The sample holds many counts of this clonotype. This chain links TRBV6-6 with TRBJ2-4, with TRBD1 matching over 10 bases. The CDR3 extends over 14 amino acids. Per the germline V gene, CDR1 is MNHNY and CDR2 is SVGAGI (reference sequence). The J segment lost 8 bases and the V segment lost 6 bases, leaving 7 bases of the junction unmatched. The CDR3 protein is CASSRDRGRYIQYF. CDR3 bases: TGTGCCAGCAGCCGGGACAGGGGCCGGTACATTCAGTACTTC.

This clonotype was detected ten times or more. CDR3 in DNA: TGTGCCAGCAGCTTAGCGCAAGGGCGAGGTACGCAGTATTTT. It translates to CASSLAQGRGTQYF. The chain joins TRBV7-6 to TRBJ2-3; D unclear. Trimming shortened V by 0 bases and J by 8 bases, and 12 bases separated the two germline ends. The CDR3 sequence is 14 residues long. Germline V gene sequence: CDR1 SGHVS, CDR2 FNYEAQ.

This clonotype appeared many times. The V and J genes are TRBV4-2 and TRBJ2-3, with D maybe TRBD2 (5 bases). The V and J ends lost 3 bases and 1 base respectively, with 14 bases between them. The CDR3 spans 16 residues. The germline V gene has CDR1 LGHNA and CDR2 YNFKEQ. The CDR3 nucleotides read TGTGCCAGCAGCCATGCCGCTAGCCAGGGCACAGATACGCAGTATTTT. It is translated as CASSHAASQGTDTQYF.

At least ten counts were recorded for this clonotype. The CDR3 sequence: CASSLSGSAAETQYF. In DNA form, the CDR3 reads TGTGCCAGCAGCCTTAGCGGGAGTGCAGCTGAGACCCAGTACTTC. The V call is TRBV3-1, the J call TRBJ2-5; TRBD2 matches 9 bases. Germline CDR1 is LGHDT and CDR2 is YNNKEL (reference sequence). There are 15 residues in the CDR3. J gave up 5 bases and V 4 bases, and 8 bases lay outside the gene matches.

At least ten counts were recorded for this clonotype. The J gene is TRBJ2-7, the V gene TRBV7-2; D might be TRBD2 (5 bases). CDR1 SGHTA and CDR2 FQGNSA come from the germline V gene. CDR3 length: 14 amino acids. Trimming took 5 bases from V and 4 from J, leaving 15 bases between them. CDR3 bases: TGTGCCAGCAGCCGTACGGACTGGCTGTACGAGCAGTACTTC. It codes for CASSRTDWLYEQYF.

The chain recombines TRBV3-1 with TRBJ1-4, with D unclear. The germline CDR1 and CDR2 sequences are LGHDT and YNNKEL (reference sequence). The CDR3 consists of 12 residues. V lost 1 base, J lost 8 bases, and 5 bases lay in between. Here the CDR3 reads CASSQVGEKLFF. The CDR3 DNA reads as TGTGCCAGCAGCCAAGTGGGCGAAAAACTGTTTTTT.

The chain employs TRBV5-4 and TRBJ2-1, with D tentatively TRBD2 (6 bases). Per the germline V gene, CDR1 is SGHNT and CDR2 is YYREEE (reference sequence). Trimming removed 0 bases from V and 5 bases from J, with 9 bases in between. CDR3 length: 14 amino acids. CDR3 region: CASSLELAHNEQFF. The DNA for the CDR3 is TGTGCCAGCAGCTTGGAACTAGCCCACAATGAGCAGTTCTTC.

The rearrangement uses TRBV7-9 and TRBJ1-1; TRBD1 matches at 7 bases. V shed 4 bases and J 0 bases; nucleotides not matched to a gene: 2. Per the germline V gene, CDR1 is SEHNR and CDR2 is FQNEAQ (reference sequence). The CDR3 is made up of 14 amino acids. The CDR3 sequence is CASSSDRVNTEAFF. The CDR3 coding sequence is TGTGCCAGCAGCTCCGACAGGGTGAACACTGAAGCTTTCTTT.

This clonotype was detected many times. In nucleotides, the CDR3 is TGTGCCAGCAGCTTAGAGGGACAGGGAGGCAATGAGCAGTTCTTC. Amino acids: CASSLEGQGGNEQFF. The gene calls are TRBV11-3 and TRBJ2-1, with 9 bases identical to TRBD1. V lost 0 bases to trimming and J lost 6 bases; unmatched junction nucleotides: 3. Germline V gene data show CDR1 as SGHNT and CDR2 as YENEEA. The CDR3 has 15 residues.

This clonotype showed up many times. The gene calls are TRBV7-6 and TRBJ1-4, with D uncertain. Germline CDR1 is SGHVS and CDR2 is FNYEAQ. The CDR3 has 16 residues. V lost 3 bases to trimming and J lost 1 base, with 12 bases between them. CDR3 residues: CASSFGPSGTNEKLFF. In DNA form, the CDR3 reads TGTGCCAGCAGCTTTGGCCCTTCGGGAACTAATGAAAAACTGTTTTTT.

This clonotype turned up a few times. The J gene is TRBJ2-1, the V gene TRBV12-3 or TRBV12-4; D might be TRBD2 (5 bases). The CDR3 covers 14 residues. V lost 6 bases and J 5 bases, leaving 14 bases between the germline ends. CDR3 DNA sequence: TGTGCCAGCAGCCGGGGATCGGTACACAATGAGCAGTTCTTC. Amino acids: CASSRGSVHNEQFF.

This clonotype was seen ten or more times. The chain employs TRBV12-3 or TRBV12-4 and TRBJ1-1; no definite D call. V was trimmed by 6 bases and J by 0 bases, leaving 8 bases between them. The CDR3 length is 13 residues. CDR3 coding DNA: TGTGCCAGCAGCCAGACCTTGAACACTGAAGCTTTCTTT. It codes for CASSQTLNTEAFF.

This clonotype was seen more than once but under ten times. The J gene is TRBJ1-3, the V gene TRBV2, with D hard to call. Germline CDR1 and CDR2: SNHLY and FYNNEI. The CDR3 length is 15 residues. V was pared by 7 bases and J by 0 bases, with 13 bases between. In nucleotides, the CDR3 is TGTGCCAGCAATGCGAACGGATTCTCTGGAAACACCATATATTTT. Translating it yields CASNANGFSGNTIYF.

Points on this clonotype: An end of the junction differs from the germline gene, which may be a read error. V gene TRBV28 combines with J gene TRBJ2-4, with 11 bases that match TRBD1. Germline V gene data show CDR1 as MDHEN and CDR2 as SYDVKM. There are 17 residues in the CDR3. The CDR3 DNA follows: TGTGCCAGCAGCTTATCTGGACAGGGGGCGGCCAAAAACATTCAGTACTTC. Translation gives CASSLSGQGAAKNIQYF.

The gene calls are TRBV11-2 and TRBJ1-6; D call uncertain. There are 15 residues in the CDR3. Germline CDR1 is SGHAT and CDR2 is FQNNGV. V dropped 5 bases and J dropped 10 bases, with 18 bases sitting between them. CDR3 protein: CASSTQQWTGSPLHF. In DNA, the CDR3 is TGTGCCAGCAGCACCCAACAGTGGACTGGATCACCCCTCCACTTT.

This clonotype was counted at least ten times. Written as DNA, the CDR3 is TGTGCCAGCAGTTCCGGACATTCAAATGAAAAACTGTTTTTT. Translation gives CASSSGHSNEKLFF. V and J are TRBV12-3 or TRBV12-4 and TRBJ1-4; the D gene is possibly TRBD1 (5 bases). CDR3 size: 14 residues. Trimming removed 4 bases at V and 5 bases at J, with 11 bases between.

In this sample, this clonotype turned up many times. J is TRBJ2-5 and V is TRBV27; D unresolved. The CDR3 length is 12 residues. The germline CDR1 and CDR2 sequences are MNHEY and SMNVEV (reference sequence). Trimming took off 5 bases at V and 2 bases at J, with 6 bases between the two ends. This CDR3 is CASSRPQETQYF. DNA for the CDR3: TGTGCCAGCAGTCGCCCTCAAGAGACCCAGTACTTC.

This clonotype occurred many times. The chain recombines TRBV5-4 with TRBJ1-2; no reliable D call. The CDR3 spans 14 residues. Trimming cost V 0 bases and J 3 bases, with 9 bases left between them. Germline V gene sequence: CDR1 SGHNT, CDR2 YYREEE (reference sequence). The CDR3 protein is CASSLGGLYYGYTF. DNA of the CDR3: TGTGCCAGCAGCTTGGGGGGTCTTTACTATGGCTACACCTTC.